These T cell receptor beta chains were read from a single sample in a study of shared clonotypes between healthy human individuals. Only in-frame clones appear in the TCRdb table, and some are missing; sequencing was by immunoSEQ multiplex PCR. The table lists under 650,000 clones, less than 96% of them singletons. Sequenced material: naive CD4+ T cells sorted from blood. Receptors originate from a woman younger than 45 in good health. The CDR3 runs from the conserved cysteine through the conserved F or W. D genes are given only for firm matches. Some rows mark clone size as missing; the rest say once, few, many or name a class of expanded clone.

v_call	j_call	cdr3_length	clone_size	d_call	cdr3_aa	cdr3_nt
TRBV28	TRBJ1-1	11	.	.	CASSVAEGAFF	TGTGCCAGCAGTGTAGCCGAGGGAGCTTTCTTT
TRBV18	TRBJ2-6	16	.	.	CASSPQDPSGANVLTF	TGTGCCAGCTCACCACAGGACCCCTCTGGGGCCAACGTCCTGACTTTC
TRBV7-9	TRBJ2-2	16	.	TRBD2	CASSSGTKTMVGELFF	TGTGCCAGCAGCTCCGGGACTAAGACTATGGTCGGGGAGCTGTTTTTT
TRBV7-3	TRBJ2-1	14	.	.	CASSLSPNRNEQFF	TGTGCCAGCAGCTTATCCCCGAATAGGAATGAGCAGTTCTTC
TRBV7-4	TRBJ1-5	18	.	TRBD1	CASSLDSSGGRSNQPQHF	TGTGCCAGCAGCTTAGATAGTTCAGGGGGCAGGAGCAATCAGCCCCAGCATTTT
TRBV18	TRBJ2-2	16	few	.	CASSSTGTTNTGELFF	TGTGCCAGCTCCTCGACAGGAACTACGAACACCGGGGAGCTGTTTTTT
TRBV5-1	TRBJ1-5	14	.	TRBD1	CASSWGTGDQPQHF	TGCGCCAGCAGCTGGGGGACAGGCGATCAGCCCCAGCATTTT
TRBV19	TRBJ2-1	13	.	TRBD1	CASSMTGRNEQFF	TGTGCCAGTAGTATGACAGGGCGCAATGAGCAGTTCTTC
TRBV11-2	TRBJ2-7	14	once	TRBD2	CASSLVSSGNEQYF	TGTGCCAGCAGCTTAGTGTCTAGCGGGAACGAGCAGTACTTC
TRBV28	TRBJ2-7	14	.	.	CASSLKPGSYEQYF	TGTGCCAGCAGTTTAAAGCCAGGTTCCTACGAGCAGTACTTC
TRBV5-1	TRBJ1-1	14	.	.	CASSLAVSRTEAFF	TGCGCCAGCAGCCTGGCGGTGTCGCGGACTGAAGCTTTCTTT
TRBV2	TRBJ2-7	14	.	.	CASRVGGGNDEQYF	TGTGCCAGCAGGGTGGGAGGGGGCAACGACGAGCAGTACTTC
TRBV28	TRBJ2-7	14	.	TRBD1	CASRAGQGADEQYF	TGTGCCAGCAGAGCCGGACAGGGGGCTGACGAGCAGTACTTC
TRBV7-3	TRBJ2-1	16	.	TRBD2	CASSAVSGSSYNEQFF	TGTGCCAGCAGCGCAGTAAGCGGGAGCTCCTACAATGAGCAGTTCTTC
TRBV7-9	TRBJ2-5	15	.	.	CASSSSTGIGREQYF	TGTGCCAGCAGCTCGTCGACAGGGATCGGACGGGAGCAGTACTTC
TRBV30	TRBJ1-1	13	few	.	CAWSVSVPKRAFF	TGTGCCTGGAGTGTATCAGTCCCAAAGAGGGCTTTCTTT
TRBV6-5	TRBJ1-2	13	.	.	CASSYALGGGYTF	TGTGCCAGCAGTTACGCTCTAGGGGGTGGCTACACCTTC
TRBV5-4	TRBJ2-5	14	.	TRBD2	CASSHTSGQETQYF	TGTGCCAGCAGCCATACTAGCGGCCAAGAGACCCAGTACTTC
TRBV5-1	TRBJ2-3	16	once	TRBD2	CASSSSGSGATDTQYF	TGCGCCAGCAGCTCTAGCGGGAGTGGGGCCACAGATACGCAGTATTTT
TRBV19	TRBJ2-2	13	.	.	CASSTEVTGELFF	TGTGCCAGTAGTACGGAGGTCACCGGGGAGCTGTTTTTT
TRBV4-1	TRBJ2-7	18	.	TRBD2	CASSRGGASGRGGLEQYF	TGCGCCAGCAGCCGAGGAGGGGCTAGCGGGAGAGGGGGCCTCGAGCAGTACTTC
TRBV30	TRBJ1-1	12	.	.	CAWSVIGGEAFF	TGTGCCTGGAGTGTGATAGGGGGGGAAGCTTTCTTT
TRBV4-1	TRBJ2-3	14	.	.	CASRNPQSTDTQYF	TGCGCCAGCAGGAACCCCCAGAGCACAGATACGCAGTATTTT
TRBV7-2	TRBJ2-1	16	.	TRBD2	CASSTRDSGHYNEQFF	TGTGCCAGCAGCACGCGCGATAGCGGGCACTACAATGAGCAGTTCTTC
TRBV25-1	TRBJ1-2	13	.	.	CASSVGDYYGYTF	TGTGCCAGCAGTGTGGGGGATTACTATGGCTACACCTTC
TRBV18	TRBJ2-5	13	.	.	CASSPTSTETQYF	TGTGCCAGCTCCCCCACTAGCACAGAGACCCAGTACTTC